A selection of T cell receptor beta chains follows, all from one sample in a study of OX40 agonist ivuxolimab in advanced cancers. TCRdb's table, derived via immunoSEQ multiplex PCR, lists solely in-frame clones and lacks some. This table has about 37,000 clones, roughly 84% appearing once. The material sequenced was CD4+ or CD8+ T cells sorted from blood, taken in a trial of the OX40 agonist ivuxolimab. The receptors stem from an adult with an advanced solid tumor such as melanoma, head and neck, liver or kidney cancer. The CDR3 runs from the conserved cysteine through the conserved F or W. D genes are given only for firm matches. Expanded clones get a size class; other rows say once, few or many, or leave the size out.

CDR3 DNA: TGTGCCAGCAGCGGGCGACAGGCTTATGGCTACACCTTC
CDR3 protein: CASSGRQAYGYTF
clone size: -
D gene: -
V gene: TRBV9
J gene: TRBJ1-2

CDR3 DNA: TGTGCCAGCAGCTTAGGGATCGGAAAAAAGGCTGAAGCTTTCTTT
CDR3 protein: CASSLGIGKKAEAFF
clone size: -
D gene: -
V gene: TRBV5-8
J gene: TRBJ1-1

CDR3 DNA: TGTGCCAGCAGCTTAGGAGGGGAGCGGGAGACCCAGTACTTC
CDR3 protein: CASSLGGERETQYF
clone size: -
D gene: -
V gene: TRBV11-2
J gene: TRBJ2-5

CDR3 DNA: TGTGCCAGCAGTTACTCGCCCGATTTGCAGCCCCAGCATTTT
CDR3 protein: CASSYSPDLQPQHF
clone size: -
D gene: -
V gene: TRBV6-5
J gene: TRBJ1-5

CDR3 DNA: TGTGCCAGCAGCGTAAAGCCGGCCTCCTACGAGCAGTACTTC
CDR3 protein: CASSVKPASYEQYF
clone size: -
D gene: -
V gene: TRBV9
J gene: TRBJ2-7

CDR3 DNA: TGTGCCAGCAGCTTGGAAGCCGGGAACACTGAAGCTTTCTTT
CDR3 protein: CASSLEAGNTEAFF
clone size: -
D gene: -
V gene: TRBV5-4
J gene: TRBJ1-1

CDR3 DNA: TGTGCCAGCAGTGACTCGGCAGGTGCTAATGAAAAACTGTTTTTT
CDR3 protein: CASSDSAGANEKLFF
clone size: -
D gene: -
V gene: TRBV6-4
J gene: TRBJ1-4

CDR3 DNA: TGTGCCAGCAGCCCGGGGACAGCCCCAGGAGGAAACACCATATATTTT
CDR3 protein: CASSPGTAPGGNTIYF
clone size: -
D gene: TRBD1
V gene: TRBV7-6
J gene: TRBJ1-3

CDR3 DNA: TGTGCCAGCACTTCCGGGACAGGGGGGAATCAGCCCCAGCATTTT
CDR3 protein: CASTSGTGGNQPQHF
clone size: few
D gene: TRBD1
V gene: TRBV27
J gene: TRBJ1-5

CDR3 DNA: TGTGCCAGCAGCTCATCGGGGGGGCTTTCCTACGAGCAGTACTTC
CDR3 protein: CASSSSGGLSYEQYF
clone size: few
D gene: TRBD2
V gene: TRBV7-8
J gene: TRBJ2-7

CDR3 DNA: TGCGCCAGCAGCCAAGATGCAGGGATACTCTACGAGCAGTACTTC
CDR3 protein: CASSQDAGILYEQYF
clone size: -
D gene: -
V gene: TRBV4-3
J gene: TRBJ2-7

CDR3 DNA: TGTGCCAGCAGTTCCCCCGGCAGCACAGATACGCAGTATTTT
CDR3 protein: CASSSPGSTDTQYF
clone size: -
D gene: -
V gene: TRBV6-5
J gene: TRBJ2-3

CDR3 DNA: TGTGCCAGCTCACCAGGGCGGGTGAACACCGGGGAGCTGTTTTTT
CDR3 protein: CASSPGRVNTGELFF
clone size: -
D gene: -
V gene: TRBV18
J gene: TRBJ2-2

CDR3 DNA: TGTGCCAGCAGCTTAGGGAGACAGGCGGCTTTCTTT
CDR3 protein: CASSLGRQAAFF
clone size: once
D gene: -
V gene: TRBV11-2
J gene: TRBJ1-1

CDR3 DNA: TGTGCCAGCAGCCCCGACCCGGGACAGGGCAGCACAGATACGCAGTATTTT
CDR3 protein: CASSPDPGQGSTDTQYF
clone size: -
D gene: TRBD1
V gene: TRBV13
J gene: TRBJ2-3

CDR3 DNA: TGCAGCGGCCTAAACCCGCAGGGGAACACTGAAGCTTTCTTT
CDR3 protein: CSGLNPQGNTEAFF
clone size: -
D gene: -
V gene: TRBV29-1
J gene: TRBJ1-1

CDR3 DNA: TGTGCCAGCATCTTTGGGGGGGTGTTGAATACGCAGTATTTT
CDR3 protein: CASIFGGVLNTQYF
clone size: -
D gene: TRBD2
V gene: TRBV11-2
J gene: TRBJ2-3

CDR3 DNA: TGCGCCAGCAGCTTGGACGTGGAGGGGACTGAAGCTTTCTTT
CDR3 protein: CASSLDVEGTEAFF
clone size: -
D gene: -
V gene: TRBV5-1
J gene: TRBJ1-1

CDR3 DNA: TGTGCCAGCAGTGGCCAGGGGCTAATGTACGAGCAGTACTTC
CDR3 protein: CASSGQGLMYEQYF
clone size: -
D gene: -
V gene: TRBV6-1
J gene: TRBJ2-7

CDR3 DNA: TGTGCCAGCAGCTCAGAAGGAAGGACAGGGGATCAGCCCCAGCATTTT
CDR3 protein: CASSSEGRTGDQPQHF
clone size: -
D gene: TRBD1
V gene: TRBV5-5
J gene: TRBJ1-5

CDR3 DNA: TGCGCCAGCAGCCCCTATCCCTACAATGAGCAGTTCTTC
CDR3 protein: CASSPYPYNEQFF
clone size: -
D gene: -
V gene: TRBV4-1
J gene: TRBJ2-1

CDR3 DNA: TGTGCCAGCAGCTTAAGCCCGGAAGCGGGGGATACGCAGTATTTT
CDR3 protein: CASSLSPEAGDTQYF
clone size: -
D gene: TRBD2
V gene: TRBV5-4
J gene: TRBJ2-3

CDR3 DNA: TGTGCCAGCAGCTTAGTAGGAGGAGGGAACGAGCAGTACTTC
CDR3 protein: CASSLVGGGNEQYF
clone size: -
D gene: -
V gene: TRBV7-9
J gene: TRBJ2-7

CDR3 DNA: TGCGCCAGCAGCTTGGATGGACAGGAGCAGTTCTTC
CDR3 protein: CASSLDGQEQFF
clone size: -
D gene: -
V gene: TRBV5-1
J gene: TRBJ2-1

CDR3 DNA: TGTGCCAGTAGTATAGATCGGAGCGGGGAGCTGTTTTTT
CDR3 protein: CASSIDRSGELFF
clone size: -
D gene: -
V gene: TRBV19
J gene: TRBJ2-2

CDR3 DNA: TGTGCCAGCAGTGACGGGGGGGCCACAGATACGCAGTATTTT
CDR3 protein: CASSDGGATDTQYF
clone size: medium-sized
D gene: -
V gene: TRBV6-4
J gene: TRBJ2-3

CDR3 DNA: TGTGCCAGCACCTGGAGGGCGGGGGGCGCTGATGGCACCGGGGAGCTGTTTTTT
CDR3 protein: CASTWRAGGADGTGELFF
clone size: few
D gene: TRBD2
V gene: TRBV4-2
J gene: TRBJ2-2

CDR3 DNA: TGTGCCAGCAGCTTGGGTAGCGAAGCTTTCTTT
CDR3 protein: CASSLGSEAFF
clone size: -
D gene: -
V gene: TRBV5-6
J gene: TRBJ1-1

CDR3 DNA: TGTGCCAGCAGTTTGGGGTTGGCGTCCTACAATGAGCAGTTCTTC
CDR3 protein: CASSLGLASYNEQFF
clone size: -
D gene: -
V gene: TRBV6-5
J gene: TRBJ2-1

CDR3 DNA: TGTGCCAGCAGTAATACTATAGCGGGGGCTTCCTACGAGCAGTACTTC
CDR3 protein: CASSNTIAGASYEQYF
clone size: -
D gene: TRBD2
V gene: TRBV13
J gene: TRBJ2-7

CDR3 DNA: TGTGCCAGCAGCGGAACAGGGGGAGGCTCCTATAATTCACCCCTCCACTTT
CDR3 protein: CASSGTGGGSYNSPLHF
clone size: -
D gene: TRBD1
V gene: TRBV9
J gene: TRBJ1-6

CDR3 DNA: TGTGCCAGCAGCCAAGATACAGGGGGAGGTGGCTATGGCTACACCTTC
CDR3 protein: CASSQDTGGGGYGYTF
clone size: -
D gene: TRBD1
V gene: TRBV4-2
J gene: TRBJ1-2

CDR3 DNA: TGTGCCAGCAGCGTAGGAACGGGGAGCTCCTACGAGCAGTACTTC
CDR3 protein: CASSVGTGSSYEQYF
clone size: -
D gene: -
V gene: TRBV9
J gene: TRBJ2-7

CDR3 DNA: TGTGCCAGCAGTGAAGGTGCAGGCGCCCCTGAAGCTTTCTTT
CDR3 protein: CASSEGAGAPEAFF
clone size: few
D gene: -
V gene: TRBV6-1
J gene: TRBJ1-1

CDR3 DNA: TGCAGCGCCCCGGGGCTGTATGGCTACACCTTC
CDR3 protein: CSAPGLYGYTF
clone size: -
D gene: -
V gene: TRBV29-1
J gene: TRBJ1-2

CDR3 DNA: TGTGCCAGCAGTGATGGGGGGCCTGGAAACACCATATATTTT
CDR3 protein: CASSDGGPGNTIYF
clone size: -
D gene: -
V gene: TRBV2
J gene: TRBJ1-3

CDR3 DNA: TGTGCCAGCAGCAACGAGGGCATGAACACTGAAGCTTTCTTT
CDR3 protein: CASSNEGMNTEAFF
clone size: -
D gene: -
V gene: TRBV6-4
J gene: TRBJ1-1

CDR3 DNA: TGTGCCAGCAGTCAGAGCGGGGGCTCCTACAATGAGCAGTTCTTC
CDR3 protein: CASSQSGGSYNEQFF
clone size: -
D gene: TRBD2
V gene: TRBV6-5
J gene: TRBJ2-1

CDR3 DNA: TGCGCCAGCAGACATGGTGTGAACACTGAAGCTTTCTTT
CDR3 protein: CASRHGVNTEAFF
clone size: -
D gene: -
V gene: TRBV4-1
J gene: TRBJ1-1

CDR3 DNA: TGTGCCAGCAGCCCAGGGGACGTTTCTGGAAACACCATATATTTT
CDR3 protein: CASSPGDVSGNTIYF
clone size: -
D gene: -
V gene: TRBV7-9
J gene: TRBJ1-3

CDR3 DNA: TGTGCCAGTAGTATGAGAACTAACTATGGCTACACCTTC
CDR3 protein: CASSMRTNYGYTF
clone size: few
D gene: -
V gene: TRBV19
J gene: TRBJ1-2

CDR3 DNA: TGTGCCAGCAGTCCCGGACACGACTACGAGCAGTACTTC
CDR3 protein: CASSPGHDYEQYF
clone size: -
D gene: -
V gene: TRBV6-5
J gene: TRBJ2-7

CDR3 DNA: TGTGCCAGCAGTTACTCAGGGGGCACTGAAGCTTTCTTT
CDR3 protein: CASSYSGGTEAFF
clone size: -
D gene: -
V gene: TRBV6-6
J gene: TRBJ1-1

CDR3 DNA: TGTGCCAGCAGTTTACTAGCGGGGCAAGAGACCCAGTACTTC
CDR3 protein: CASSLLAGQETQYF
clone size: -
D gene: TRBD2
V gene: TRBV27
J gene: TRBJ2-5

CDR3 DNA: TGTGCCAGCAGCTTGATCGCGAACACTGAAGCTTTCTTT
CDR3 protein: CASSLIANTEAFF
clone size: -
D gene: -
V gene: TRBV5-6
J gene: TRBJ1-1

CDR3 DNA: TGTGCCAGCAGTTATAAGGAGACCTGCGGCGGTAATGAAAAACTGTTTTTT
CDR3 protein: CASSYKETCGGNEKLFF
clone size: -
D gene: -
V gene: TRBV6-7
J gene: TRBJ1-4

CDR3 DNA: TGTGCCAGTAGTCCCGAAGGGACGGGGAACACTGAAGCTTTCTTT
CDR3 protein: CASSPEGTGNTEAFF
clone size: -
D gene: -
V gene: TRBV19
J gene: TRBJ1-1

CDR3 DNA: TGTGCCAGCAGTGAATCCTGGGGACAGAATGAAAAACTGTTTTTT
CDR3 protein: CASSESWGQNEKLFF
clone size: -
D gene: TRBD1
V gene: TRBV25-1
J gene: TRBJ1-4

CDR3 DNA: TGCGCCAGCAGCTTGTCCTACGGGACAGATCGCGAAGCTTTCTTT
CDR3 protein: CASSLSYGTDREAFF
clone size: -
D gene: TRBD1
V gene: TRBV5-1
J gene: TRBJ1-1

CDR3 DNA: TGTGCCAGCAGCGGCCCGGACAGGGGGCGAGATGGCTACACCTTC
CDR3 protein: CASSGPDRGRDGYTF
clone size: -
D gene: TRBD1
V gene: TRBV5-6
J gene: TRBJ1-2

CDR3 DNA: TGTGCCAGCAGTTCCCTTGGAGGGGCGGATGGCTACACCTTC
CDR3 protein: CASSSLGGADGYTF
clone size: -
D gene: -
V gene: TRBV6-1
J gene: TRBJ1-2